This T cell receptor beta chain came from a study of graft-versus-host responses after intestinal transplantation. Findings and limits, study-wide: Investigators detected GvH clones in recipient marrow, with some emerging earlier in ileum or blood. Allografts from individuals with graft-donor T cell macrochimerism displayed high graft-versus-host to host-versus-graft clonal ratios.

From germline, CDR1 is LNHNV and CDR2 YYDKDF (reference sequence). The CDR3 runs 15 residues. Trimming at V came to 4 bases and at J to 1 base, leaving 6 bases not matched to a gene. Notes on this clone: Its antigen is currently unknown.

Produced via immunoSEQ multiplex PCR; TCRdb's table is partial and in-frame only. The repertoire holds about 71,000 clones, with just under 95% as singletons. The source of this sequence is a human donor who received an intestinal transplant. The V gene is TRBV15, the J gene TRBJ2-5; 7 bases match TRBD1. The material was unstimulated CD8+ T cells sorted from spleen or lymph node cells, obtained before intestinal transplant. CDR3 in amino acids: CATSIRGQPQETQYF. DNA for the CDR3: TGTGCCACCAGCATCCGGGGACAGCCCCAAGAGACCCAGTACTTC.